Below, 13 T cell receptor beta chains from the same sample are listed, as sequenced in a study of radiotherapy plus CTLA-4 blockade in lung cancer. Produced via immunoSEQ multiplex PCR; TCRdb's table is partial and in-frame only. The table lists 70,000 to 85,000 clones, approximately 73% of them singletons. The sample consisted of peripheral blood, taken from a patient treated with radiotherapy plus ipilimumab. Receptors originate from a human donor with non-small cell lung cancer whose response to radiotherapy plus ipilimumab could not be evaluated.

The V call is TRBV5-1, the J call TRBJ2-3; D remains ambiguous. Germline-derived CDR1 and CDR2 are SGHRS and YFSETQ. V gave up 0 bases and J gave up 0 bases, with 5 bases separating them. The CDR3 consists of 14 residues. CDR3 protein: CASSLAGSTDTQYF. The CDR3 coding sequence is TGCGCCAGCAGCTTGGCCGGTAGCACAGATACGCAGTATTTT.

The rearrangement joins TRBV19 to TRBJ2-2; 8 bases fit TRBD2. The CDR3 covers 19 residues. The germline V gene encodes CDR1 LNHDA and CDR2 SQIVND (reference sequence). V trimming: 1 base; J trimming: 0 bases; junction bases outside the gene matches: 10. CDR3 DNA sequence: TGTGCCAGTAGTATAGTTTCGGCCTTTAGCGGGGCGAACACCGGGGAGCTGTTTTTT. Protein: CASSIVSAFSGANTGELFF.

This sequence joins TRBV11-3 and TRBJ2-5, with 8 bases fitting TRBD1. The CDR3 runs 14 residues. V dropped 8 bases and J dropped 4; count of bases not matched to a gene: 9. CDR1 and CDR2 from the germline V gene are SGHNT and YENEEA. This chain's CDR3 is CASQRQGSGETQYF. The DNA of the CDR3 is TGTGCCAGCCAACGACAGGGGTCGGGAGAGACCCAGTACTTC.

The chain uses TRBV4-3 and TRBJ2-7; 8 nucleotides agree with TRBD1. Germline lookup yields CDR1 LGHNA and CDR2 YSLEER. The CDR3 length is 15 residues. J was trimmed by 3 bases and V by 3 bases; bases with no gene match: 7. This chain's CDR3 is CASSQATGDRYEQYF. In DNA, the CDR3 is TGCGCCAGCAGCCAGGCGACAGGGGATCGCTACGAGCAGTACTTC.

The table lists this clone with a few counts. The rearrangement uses TRBV4-2 and TRBJ2-7; 7 bases are shared with TRBD2. Trimming cost V 10 bases and J 3 bases; bases outside gene matches: 9. The CDR3 is made up of 13 amino acids. CDR1 is LGHNA, CDR2 YNFKEQ, per germline. The CDR3 is CATMGGVGYEQYF. The CDR3, as DNA: TGTGCCACGATGGGGGGGGTCGGCTACGAGCAGTACTTC.

This clone was counted a few times. The chain joins TRBV12-5 to TRBJ1-3, with 7 bases matching TRBD1. This CDR3 comprises 16 residues. Germline CDR1 is LGHNT and CDR2 is FRNRAP. The J segment lost 0 bases and the V segment lost 5 bases, leaving 7 bases of the junction unmatched. The CDR3 loop reads CASGALGQRSGNTIYF. CDR3 bases: TGTGCTAGTGGTGCCTTGGGACAGCGCTCTGGAAACACCATATATTTT.

The V call is TRBV18, the J call TRBJ2-5; D uncertain. The CDR3 consists of 14 residues. Germline V gives CDR1 KGHSH, CDR2 LQKENI. V was pared by 6 bases and J by 0 bases, with 11 bases between. CDR3 protein: CASSLDGYQETQYF. In nucleotides, the CDR3 is TGTGCCAGCTCCCTAGACGGTTACCAAGAGACCCAGTACTTC.

This chain uses TRBV19 with TRBJ1-1; D uncertain. Trimming shortened V by 5 bases and J by 5 bases, and 15 bases separated the two germline ends. This CDR3 is 14 amino acids long. Germline CDR1 is LNHDA and CDR2 is SQIVND (reference sequence). The CDR3 loop is CASSVGRAGTEAFF. CDR3 nucleotide sequence: TGTGCCAGTAGTGTGGGCCGGGCGGGGACTGAAGCTTTCTTT.

The chain couples TRBV6-5 to TRBJ2-7, with 7 positions matching TRBD1. The CDR3 is made up of 14 amino acids. Germline CDR1 is MNHEY and CDR2 is SVGAGI. V gave up 11 bases and J gave up 1 base; unmatched junction bases: 11. The CDR3 DNA reads TGTGCCGCACGGACACCAGGGGGTTCCTACGAGCAGTACTTC. It translates to CAARTPGGSYEQYF.

The chain recombines TRBV6-5 with TRBJ1-5; 12 positions match TRBD1. The J segment lost 4 bases and the V segment lost 6 bases, leaving 1 base of the junction unmatched. Germline CDR1 and CDR2: MNHEY and SVGAGI. The CDR3 extends over 14 amino acids. CDR3 bases: TGTGCCAGCAGGGGACAGGGGGCGAATCAGCCCCAGCATTTT. This translates into CASRGQGANQPQHF.

J is TRBJ2-7 and V is TRBV30, with TRBD1 matching over 9 bases. V shed 1 base and J 1 base; nucleotides not matched to a gene: 5. The CDR3 has 15 amino acids. From germline, CDR1 is GTSNPN and CDR2 SVGIG (reference sequence). The CDR3, as DNA: TGTGCCTGGAGTGGGGGACAGGGAGTTTCCTACGAGCAGTACTTC. Its protein product is CAWSGGQGVSYEQYF.

This clone is a singleton in its sample. The rearrangement links TRBV4-2 to TRBJ1-1; 7 bases agree with TRBD1. With 0 bases clipped from V and 4 bases from J, the junction kept 5 bases outside the gene matches. The germline CDR1 and CDR2 sequences are LGHNA and YNFKEQ. This CDR3 is 15 amino acids long. CDR3 in amino acids: CASSQEYGTVTEAFF. CDR3 in DNA: TGTGCCAGCAGCCAAGAATACGGGACAGTCACTGAAGCTTTCTTT.

This clone was seen a single time. Other DNA sequences in the sample encode the same CDR3. V is TRBV5-1 and J is TRBJ1-5, with TRBD1 identical over 8 bases. V lost 4 bases to trimming and J lost 5 bases; unmatched junction nucleotides: 5. In germline, CDR1 is SGHRS, CDR2 YFSETQ. The CDR3 consists of 14 residues. For the CDR3, the DNA is TGCGCCAGCAGCCAGGGACAGGCGGATCAGCCCCAGCATTTT. This encodes CASSQGQADQPQHF.